Following are 27 T cell receptor beta chains from one sample sequenced in a study of Graves' ophthalmopathy and Graves' hyperthyroidism. The study amplified TCR beta CDR3 regions using RNA transcripts. Second-round multiplex PCR came after first-round RT-PCR with HTBI primers. MiXCR, run by TCRdb on the multiplex PCR reads, gives a single entry per CDR3 protein. The data show approximately 410,000 distinct CDR3 sequences, roughly 14% seen once. Sequencing was done on a sample of peripheral blood. Every receptor here comes from a woman aged 18-29 years with stable Graves' hyperthyroidism.

This clonotype was seen only a few times. The rearrangement uses TRBV19 and TRBJ1-2; D might be TRBD1 (6 bases). Germline V CDR1 and CDR2: LNHDA, SQIVND (reference sequence). CDR3 length: 14 amino acids. V was pared by 5 bases and J by 2 bases, with 12 bases between. The CDR3 reads CASSGDTKNYGYTF. The CDR3 DNA follows: TGTGCCAGTAGTGGGGACACAAAAAACTATGGCTACACCTTC.

This clonotype turned up a few times. The V call is TRBV5-6, the J call TRBJ1-5; weak D call: TRBD1 (6 bases). Germline V CDR1 and CDR2: SGHDT, YYEEEE. CDR3 length: 16 residues. V was trimmed by 3 bases and J by 2 bases, leaving 15 bases between them. CDR3 DNA: TGTGCCAGCAGCTCCCAAGGGGGGGGCGGCAATCAGCCCCAGCATTTT. It encodes CASSSQGGGGNQPQHF.

This clonotype was recorded many times. The gene calls are TRBV20-1 and TRBJ2-2; weak D call: TRBD1 (5 bases). CDR3 size: 13 residues. The V end lost 3 bases, the J end lost 5 bases, and 10 bases lay between the germline ends. Germline V CDR1 and CDR2: DFQATT, SNEGSKA (reference sequence). CDR3 DNA sequence: TGCAGTGCTAGGGAGACAGTGACCGGGGAGCTGTTTTTT. This codes for CSARETVTGELFF.

Concerning this clonotype itself: One end of the junction does not line up with germline, which may come from a read error. The chain is built from TRBV20-1 and TRBJ1-1; D is unresolved. The germline gives CDR1 DFQATT, CDR2 SNEGSKA (reference sequence). CDR3 size: 14 residues. CDR3 DNA: TGCAGTGCTAGAGATCTCCAGGTGAGCACTGAATCTTTCTTT. Amino acids: CSARDLQVSTESFF.

This clonotype was recorded many times. This chain links TRBV19 with TRBJ2-7; the match to TRBD1 covers 8 bases. CDR1 is LNHDA, CDR2 SQIVND, per germline (reference sequence). V shed 5 bases, J shed 6 bases, and the junction held 3 bases outside the gene matches. The CDR3 is 12 amino acids. The CDR3 protein is CASSHTGGEQYF. Here the CDR3 DNA reads TGTGCCAGTAGTCATACAGGGGGCGAGCAGTACTTC.

This clonotype was counted many times. V is TRBV6-1 and J is TRBJ2-5; a weak D match, TRBD2 (6 bases). Trimming took 5 bases from V and 6 from J, leaving 22 bases between them. From germline, CDR1 is MNHNS and CDR2 SASEGT. CDR3 length: 16 residues. DNA for the CDR3: TGTGCCAGCAGTCCCGAAGGGAGGACCCGGCGGCAGACCCAGTACTTC. Its protein is CASSPEGRTRRQTQYF.

This clonotype was seen repeatedly, ten times or more. This chain joins TRBV12-3 or TRBV12-4 and TRBJ1-3; maybe TRBD1 (6 bases). V lost 5 bases and J lost 2, with 16 bases in between. The CDR3 covers 16 residues. The CDR3 protein is CASSQSTGTPGNTIYF. The CDR3, as DNA: TGTGCCAGCAGTCAAAGTACAGGGACCCCTGGAAACACCATATATTTT.

The chain links TRBV15 to TRBJ1-2; weak D call: TRBD1 (6 bases). The CDR3 consists of 14 residues. Germline V lookup: CDR1 LNHNV, CDR2 YYDKDF (reference sequence). Trimming cost V 3 bases and J 8 bases, with 16 bases left between them. CDR3 DNA: TGTGCCACCAGCAGTGACGGGACATTAGGAGGCTACACCTTC. Translation gives CATSSDGTLGGYTF.

This clonotype appeared many times. The chain recombines TRBV15 with TRBJ1-5; 8 bases line up with TRBD1. V was clipped by 3 bases and J by 1 base; unmatched bases: 23. Germline V gene sequence: CDR1 LNHNV, CDR2 YYDKDF (reference sequence). This CDR3 has 22 residues. The CDR3 coding sequence is TGTGCCACCAGCAGGCGGTTAGATTCTGGACAGGGTCTCGAACTAAGCAATCAGCCCCAGCATTTT. Residues: CATSRRLDSGQGLELSNQPQHF.

As concerns this clonotype: The conserved phenylalanine or tryptophan normally closing the CDR3 is absent here, so this likely arose from a read error. The gene calls are TRBV9 and TRBJ2-5; D uncertain. The V and J ends lost 4 bases and 1 base respectively, with 17 bases between them. In germline, CDR1 is SGDLS, CDR2 YYNGEE. The CDR3 runs to 16 residues. The CDR3 protein is CASSLRQIKIQETQYL. DNA for the CDR3: TGTGCCAGCAGCCTACGACAAATCAAAATCCAAGAGACCCAGTACCTC.

The chain uses TRBV5-1 and TRBJ2-7, with D tentatively TRBD1 (6 bases). V dropped 3 bases and J dropped 0 bases, with 13 bases sitting between them. CDR1 and CDR2 from the germline V gene are SGHRS and YFSETQ. CDR3 length: 15 residues. The CDR3 region has the DNA TGCGCCAGCAGCTACGACAGGCCCAACTCCTACGAGCAGTACTTC. This sequence encodes CASSYDRPNSYEQYF.

This clonotype has more than one count but fewer than ten. The chain links TRBV4-1 to TRBJ1-5; D is uncertain. The CDR3 is 16 amino acids. Trimming left V 3 bases short and J 4 bases short, with 16 bases between. Per the germline V gene, CDR1 is MGHRA and CDR2 is YSYEKL. For the CDR3, the DNA is TGCGCCAGCAGCCACGTCCTCCGGGCTAGGAATCAGCCCCAGCATTTT. Its protein is CASSHVLRARNQPQHF.

This clonotype was seen ten or more times. The rearrangement uses TRBV12-3 or TRBV12-4 and TRBJ2-7, with 11 bases identical to TRBD1. The CDR3 loop spans 15 amino acids. With V trimmed by 5 bases and J by 4 bases, 7 bases remained unmatched. The CDR3: CASSPQDRGRYEQYF. For the CDR3, the DNA is TGTGCCAGCAGTCCCCAGGACAGGGGGCGGTACGAGCAGTACTTC.

The table lists this clonotype with many counts. V and J are TRBV5-4 and TRBJ2-4; the D gene is possibly TRBD1 (6 bases). The CDR3 totals 19 residues. V lost 0 bases and J lost 0, with 19 bases in between. Germline-derived CDR1 and CDR2 are SGHNT and YYREEE (reference sequence). CDR3 sequence: CASSLAYAGATVAKNIQYF. The CDR3 DNA reads as TGTGCCAGCAGCTTGGCCTATGCAGGGGCGACTGTAGCCAAAAACATTCAGTACTTC.

Comments on this clonotype: Sequence at one end of the junction differs from germline and may be a read error. CDR3 sequence: CAISWDRDTGELFF. DNA for the CDR3: TGCGCCATCAGCTGGGACAGGGACACCGGGGAGCTGTTTTTT. The chain carries TRBV4-1 and TRBJ2-2; 9 nucleotides match TRBD1. This CDR3 has 14 residues. Germline values: CDR1 MGHRA, CDR2 YSYEKL.

The rearrangement links TRBV7-2 to TRBJ2-2; 8 nucleotides agree with TRBD2. With V trimmed by 6 bases and J by 4 bases, 7 bases remained unmatched. The CDR3 is 15 amino acids. Per the germline V gene, CDR1 is SGHTA and CDR2 is FQGNSA. This chain's CDR3 is CASRTRGGSTGELFF. The CDR3 region has the DNA TGTGCCAGCAGAACTCGGGGGGGGAGCACCGGGGAGCTGTTTTTT.

This clonotype was seen at least ten times. The chain has TRBV2 and TRBJ2-2, with D unclear. This CDR3 comprises 14 residues. Germline CDR1 reads SNHLY; CDR2 reads FYNNEI. V was trimmed by 2 bases and J by 8 bases, leaving 12 bases between them. CDR3 sequence (DNA): TGTGCCAGCAGTGAACCGATTGAGAGGGGGGAGCTGTTTTTT. It is translated as CASSEPIERGELFF. The variable domain in full, completed from reference TRBV2 and TRBJ2-2, reads EPEVTQTPSHQVTQMGQEVILRCVPISNHLYFYWYRQILGQKVEFLVSFYNNEISEKSEIFDDQFSVERPDGSNFTLKIRSTKLEDSAMYFCASSEPIERGELFFGEGSRLTVL.

This clonotype was counted many times. This chain connects TRBV12-3 or TRBV12-4 to TRBJ1-1, with a possible D match to TRBD1 (5 bases). V was cut by 3 bases and J by 4 bases, with 12 bases left in between. This CDR3 spans 14 amino acids. CDR3 loop: CASSLKRGATEAFF. DNA of the CDR3: TGTGCCAGCAGTTTGAAGAGGGGTGCCACTGAAGCTTTCTTT.

In this sample, this clonotype turned up many times. The chain is built from TRBV12-3 or TRBV12-4 and TRBJ2-5; possibly TRBD1 for D (6 bases). CDR3 length: 13 amino acids. V lost 8 bases, J lost 3 bases, and 13 bases lay in between. The CDR3 reads CASLGAPKETQYF. The DNA for the CDR3 is TGTGCCAGCCTGGGGGCCCCTAAAGAGACCCAGTACTTC.

This clonotype has a count of ten or more. The chain recombines TRBV12-3 or TRBV12-4 with TRBJ2-7; the D is unclear. V lost 5 bases and J lost 5, with 10 bases in between. CDR3 length: 12 amino acids. The DNA of the CDR3 is TGTGCCAGCAGTCCCGGGCTTGACGAGCAGTACTTC. This translates into CASSPGLDEQYF.

At least ten counts were recorded for this clonotype. This rearrangement joins TRBV6-2 or TRBV6-3 to TRBJ2-5, with TRBD2 identical over 8 bases. This CDR3 region has 16 residues. Trimming took 2 bases from V and 2 from J; bases not matched to a gene: 7. Germline CDR1 reads MNHEY; CDR2 reads SVGEGT. CDR3 region: CASSYGVAGIQETQYF. Here the CDR3 DNA reads TGTGCCAGCAGTTACGGGGTAGCGGGGATTCAAGAGACCCAGTACTTC.

This clonotype was recorded many times. The V call is TRBV7-2, the J call TRBJ1-6, with a possible D match to TRBD1 (6 bases). CDR3 size: 15 residues. Germline loops: CDR1 SGHTA, CDR2 FQGNSA. Trimming removed 6 bases at V and 7 bases at J, with 16 bases between. The CDR3 nucleotides read TGTGCCAGCAGGCCTCCCGGGACATCAAATTCACCCCTCCACTTT. This codes for CASRPPGTSNSPLHF.

This clonotype has a single count. The conserved phenylalanine or tryptophan is not found at the CDR3 terminus, so this likely reflects a read error. This sequence joins TRBV20-1 and TRBJ2-3; possibly TRBD2 for D (5 bases). The germline CDR1 and CDR2 sequences are DFQATT and SNEGSKA (reference sequence). The germline V and J ends were trimmed by 8 bases and 0 bases, with 12 bases remaining between them. The CDR3 runs to 13 residues. CDR3 DNA: TGCAGTCCAGAGTCGGGGAGCACAGATACGCAGTATTGT. Translation: CSPESGSTDTQYC.

CDR3 in amino acids: CASSPDRVIYEQYF. The DNA for the CDR3 is TGTGCCAGCAGTCCGGACAGGGTAATCTACGAGCAGTACTTC. This chain uses TRBV12-3 or TRBV12-4 with TRBJ2-7; 8 nucleotides match TRBD1. The CDR3 contains 14 residues. Unmatched junction bases numbered 6, after V lost 5 bases and J lost 3 bases.

This clonotype was counted between two and nine times. DNA for the CDR3: TGTGCCAGCAGTCCCCGTATCGGGACAGGGGACCAGCCCCAGCATTTT. It is translated as CASSPRIGTGDQPQHF. The chain is built from TRBV27 and TRBJ1-5; 10 positions agree with TRBD1. V lost 5 bases, J lost 7 bases, and 11 bases stayed unmatched. The CDR3 covers 16 residues. Germline CDR1 and CDR2: MNHEY and SMNVEV (reference sequence).

The sample holds many counts of this clonotype. The chain couples TRBV24-1 to TRBJ1-1, with D unclear. CDR1 and CDR2 from the germline V gene are KGHDR and SFDVKD. The germline V and J ends were trimmed by 0 bases and 4 bases, with 5 bases remaining between them. This CDR3 has 13 residues. The CDR3 sequence is CATSDLRGTEAFF. CDR3 coding DNA: TGTGCCACCAGTGATTTGCGGGGCACTGAAGCTTTCTTT.

The table lists this clonotype with many counts. The chain carries TRBV20-1 and TRBJ2-1; D is undetermined. V lost 5 bases and J lost 4, with 12 bases in between. This CDR3 comprises 13 residues. Germline V lookup: CDR1 DFQATT, CDR2 SNEGSKA (reference sequence). The CDR3 reads CSAWQSVYNEQFF. In DNA form, the CDR3 reads TGCAGTGCTTGGCAGTCTGTATACAATGAGCAGTTCTTC.